This T cell receptor beta chain was found in a study of beta chain features in type 1 diabetes (dated by TCRdb to between 2017 and 2018). Concerning the study at large: Patients and healthy donors did not differ in mean age, gender distribution, total cell number or subset yield. A total of roughly 100 million sorted cells were examined across all samples, and a strong correlation was observed between cell number per subset and RNA yield. The study compared the TCRB repertoires of sorted circulating CD4+ T cell subsets in recently diagnosed type 1 diabetes patients with those in matched healthy donors. Whereas all 30 or so donors provided naive and central memory subsets, regulatory and stem cell-like memory subsets were isolated from just 8 patients and roughly eight healthy donors.

The High Capacity cDNA Reverse Transcription Kit was used to reverse transcribe all of the isolated RNA, meaning that expressed TCRB transcripts were what got sequenced. Naive, central memory and regulatory T cell samples underwent deep immunoSEQ sequencing, averaging about 3.57 million total reads per sample. Sorted cells were lysed in RLT buffer, and RNA was extracted using DNase-treated RNeasy Micro or Mini kits according to cell number. To prevent cross-contamination, every cell subset was processed on its own, while patient and healthy donor samples were processed together. The immunoSEQ multiplex PCR was used to amplify TCRB sequences from cDNA, generating 87-bp fragments that spanned the CDR3 region. Amplicons were sequenced on the Illumina HiSeq platform. Regarding the original processing steps: Synthetic template baselines were used to correct PCR bias computationally, reads within Hamming distance 2 were collapsed, and singletons that could not be merged were discarded. By aligning reads against IMGT, V, D and J genes, CDR3 length, and insertions or deletions at six rearrangement sites were assigned. Within each subset, clonotype counts were normalized to sorted cell number, and only after that were true diversity and Gini coefficients computed with the tcR R package. Repertoire sharing was quantified using the overlap coefficient calculated on TCRB nucleotide sequences. The immuneACCESS repertoire file appears here via TCRdb, limited to in-frame rearrangements. These files lack a portion of the clones; in checked studies, under half of the deficit traces to unresolved V genes, and the cause of the others is not known. V and J calls and clone size are those listed in that table; D and trimming were worked out from the DNA. Counted in this sample were a few hundred thousand clones; around 15% of them appeared once. Together, the top ten hold 5.5% to 7.5% of the sample.

Each donor gave one peripheral blood draw, approximately 120 mL on average, collected into heparinised tubes. Naive, central memory, regulatory and stem cell-like memory CD4+ T cells were sorted on a BD FACSAria II using a panel including CD45RO, CCR7, CD25, CD127, CD95 and CD27. A purity above 95% was achieved for all sorted populations. PBMCs were isolated immediately by Lymphoprep density gradient centrifugation and stained directly without culture. Samples were stained and sorted in pairs, with one healthy donor and one patient per experiment, so that batch effects were minimized. Overall study results and their limits: Only small numbers of individuals were included in the HLA sub-analyses, which left unresolved whether HLA type had any influence on TCRB rearrangement. Type 1 diabetes patients showed a moderate but significant shortening of TCRB CDR3 length in all four CD4+ subsets. Shorter templates might be favored by PCR, yet because patient and control samples were amplified and corrected together, any such skew would affect both groups equally. Naive, central memory and regulatory TCRB repertoires appeared more similar among patients than among healthy donors. Because cDNA rather than genomic DNA was sequenced, highly expressing activated cells could have been over-represented, although no difference in activation and CD3 levels was found between groups. At VDJ recombination sites, type 1 diabetes patients had fewer insertions and more deleted nucleotides, which implies abnormalities in thymic rearrangement.

The germline ends are 6 bases apart after V is trimmed by 3 bases and J by 0 bases. The cysteine opens and the phenylalanine closes a CDR3 of 13 amino acids. The kept DNA is CDR3 alone, 39 bases in frame from the first base. In the germline V gene, CDR1 corresponds to SGDLS and CDR2 to YYNGEE. Notes on this clone: Its antigen remains undetermined. No per-base quality is available; no much larger clone lies one base away.

This clonotype was sampled from a man aged 30 to 45 in good health. The chain is encoded by TRBV9 joined to TRBJ1-2; too little of a D gene remains to name it. The sample taken for sequencing was central memory CD4+ T cells from blood. At the DNA level, the sequence is TGTGCCAGCAGCGACAGAACTAACTATGGCTACACCTTC. Its protein reads: CASSDRTNYGYTF. Joined to the reference TRBV9 and TRBJ1-2 proteins, this CDR3 gives the full variable domain: DSGVTQTPKHLITATGQRVTLRCSPRSGDLSVYWYQQSLDQGLQFLIQYYNGEERAKGNILERFSAQQFPDLHSELNLSSLELGDSALYFCASSDRTNYGYTFGSGTRLTVV.